The clone carrying this T cell receptor (beta chain) was seen many times. Its antigen is not identified. The germline V gene encodes CDR1 SEHNR and CDR2 FQNEAQ (reference sequence). The CDR3 extends over 15 amino acids. V gave up 1 base and J gave up 0 bases; unmatched junction bases: 2. Relying on iRepertoire HTBI primers and Arm-PCR of CDR3 regions, the team built TCR beta libraries. TCRdb redid the calling of the multiplex PCR reads with MiXCR, one entry per CDR3 protein. The sample carries about 420,000 distinct CDR3 sequences, 16% recorded once. This sample is part of a study of regulatory T cells in long-lasting Graves disease. Broader study findings: Newly diagnosed disease favored TRBV20-1 and TRBJ2-1 over persistent disease.

Sample time point: newly diagnosed GD, antithyroid drugs for less than 3 months. PBMC-extracted RNA yielded the TCR library. Separately, the same data were catalogued under a study of T cells in Graves' hyperthyroidism and ophthalmopathy.

V and J are TRBV7-9 and TRBJ2-7; 8 nucleotides line up with TRBD1. The sequenced sample was peripheral blood mononuclear cells (PBMCs), obtained at new diagnosis, from a patient treated with antithyroid drugs. The TCR originated in a woman between 18 and 29 years old with Graves disease. CDR3 sequence: CASSLEGQVSYEQYF. The CDR3 DNA reads TGTGCCAGCAGCTTAGAGGGACAGGTCTCCTACGAGCAGTACTTC.